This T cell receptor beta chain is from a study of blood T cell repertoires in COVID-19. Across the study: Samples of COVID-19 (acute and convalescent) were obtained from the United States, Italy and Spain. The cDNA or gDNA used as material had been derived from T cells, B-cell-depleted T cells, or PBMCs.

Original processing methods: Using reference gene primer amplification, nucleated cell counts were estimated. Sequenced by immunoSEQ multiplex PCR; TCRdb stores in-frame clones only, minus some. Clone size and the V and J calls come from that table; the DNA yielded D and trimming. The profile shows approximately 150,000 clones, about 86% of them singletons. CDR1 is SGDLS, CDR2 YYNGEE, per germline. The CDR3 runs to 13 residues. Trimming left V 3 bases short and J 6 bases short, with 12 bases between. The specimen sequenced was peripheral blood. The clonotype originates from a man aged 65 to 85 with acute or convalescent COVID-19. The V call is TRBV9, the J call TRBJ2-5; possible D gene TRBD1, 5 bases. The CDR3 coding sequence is TGTGCCAGCAGCGGAGCTCAGGGAAAGACCCAGTACTTC. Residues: CASSGAQGKTQYF. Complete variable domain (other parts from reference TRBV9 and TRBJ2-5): DSGVTQTPKHLITATGQRVTLRCSPRSGDLSVYWYQQSLDQGLQFLIQYYNGEERAKGNILERFSAQQFPDLHSELNLSSLELGDSALYFCASSGAQGKTQYFGPGTRLLVL.